This TCR beta chain came from a study of tumor-infiltrating lymphocytes in primary liver carcinoma. Broader study findings: Tumor top-250-clone fraction significantly exceeded that of blood (p = 0.039).

Germline DNA was extracted alongside blood RNA, which was obtained from unsorted whole blood. With 400 to 550 ng total RNA as template and a constant-region primer, TCR beta cDNA was made. Nested multiplex PCR, run for three rounds with slightly modified ARM-PCR, yielded TCR beta libraries. For 10 cycles apiece, the opening two PCR rounds ran with TRBV1-TRBV30 forward primers and a C-beta reverse primer. TCRdb passed the multiplex PCR reads through MiXCR, listing each CDR3 protein once. The sample lists almost 200,000 distinct CDR3 sequences; roughly 61% were seen once. As to this clonotype: Its specificity is not known. At one of its ends the junction is not consistent with the germline gene, which may arise from a read error.

The CDR3 is 13 amino acids. Germline values: CDR1 SGHAT, CDR2 FQNNGV. The chain couples TRBV11-2 to TRBJ2-7; TRBD1 matches at 8 bases. The receptor's source is a woman in her fifties or sixties with primary liver carcinoma and hepatitis B virus infection. Sequencing used peripheral blood. The CDR3 DNA is TGTGCCAGCATCTATTGGGACAGGTACGATCAGTACTTC. Translation: CASIYWDRYDQYF.